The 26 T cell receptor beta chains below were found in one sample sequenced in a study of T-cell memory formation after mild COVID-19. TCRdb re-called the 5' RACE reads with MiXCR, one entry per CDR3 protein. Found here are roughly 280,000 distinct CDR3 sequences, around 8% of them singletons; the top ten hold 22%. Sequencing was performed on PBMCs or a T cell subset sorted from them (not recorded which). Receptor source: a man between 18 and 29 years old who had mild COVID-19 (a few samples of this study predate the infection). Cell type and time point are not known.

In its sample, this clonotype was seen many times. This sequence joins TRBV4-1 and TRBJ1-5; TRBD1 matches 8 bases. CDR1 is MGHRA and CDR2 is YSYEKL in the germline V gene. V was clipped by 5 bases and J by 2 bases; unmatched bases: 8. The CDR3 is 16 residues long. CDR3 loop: CASSMRTGRGNQPQHF. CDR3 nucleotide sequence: TGCGCCAGCAGCATGAGGACAGGGCGAGGCAATCAGCCCCAGCATTTT.

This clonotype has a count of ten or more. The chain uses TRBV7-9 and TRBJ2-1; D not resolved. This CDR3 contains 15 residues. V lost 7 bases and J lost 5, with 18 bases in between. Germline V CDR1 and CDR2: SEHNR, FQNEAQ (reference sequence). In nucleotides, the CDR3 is TGTGCCAGCACCGTCTTACTTCCTGCAAACAATGAGCAGTTCTTC. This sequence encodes CASTVLLPANNEQFF.

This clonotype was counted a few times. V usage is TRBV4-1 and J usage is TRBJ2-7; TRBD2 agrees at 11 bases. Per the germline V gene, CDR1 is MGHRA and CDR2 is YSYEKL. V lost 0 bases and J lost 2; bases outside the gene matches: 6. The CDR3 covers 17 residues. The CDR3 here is CASSQERLAGFAYEQYF. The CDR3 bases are TGCGCCAGCAGCCAAGAAAGACTAGCGGGGTTCGCCTACGAGCAGTACTTC.

CDR3 sequence reads: CASRLGREGLEPQHF. For the CDR3, the DNA is TGTGCCAGCAGATTAGGGCGGGAGGGGCTCGAGCCCCAGCATTTT. The V gene is TRBV27, the J gene TRBJ1-5; D perhaps matches TRBD1 (5 bases). Germline V lookup: CDR1 MNHEY, CDR2 SMNVEV (reference sequence). The CDR3 sequence is 15 residues long. Trimming took 6 bases from V and 8 from J, leaving 20 bases between them.

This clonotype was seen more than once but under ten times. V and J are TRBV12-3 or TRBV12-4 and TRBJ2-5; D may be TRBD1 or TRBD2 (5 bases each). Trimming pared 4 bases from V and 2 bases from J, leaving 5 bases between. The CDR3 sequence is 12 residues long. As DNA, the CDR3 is TGTGCCAGCAGTTGGGGGCAAGAGACCCAGTACTTC. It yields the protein CASSWGQETQYF.

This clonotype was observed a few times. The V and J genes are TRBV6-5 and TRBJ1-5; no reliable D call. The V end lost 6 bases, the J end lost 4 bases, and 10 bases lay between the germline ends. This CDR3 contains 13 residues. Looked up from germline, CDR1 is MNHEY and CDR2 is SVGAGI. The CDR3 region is CASSQDWNQPQHF. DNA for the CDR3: TGTGCCAGCAGCCAGGACTGGAATCAGCCCCAGCATTTT.

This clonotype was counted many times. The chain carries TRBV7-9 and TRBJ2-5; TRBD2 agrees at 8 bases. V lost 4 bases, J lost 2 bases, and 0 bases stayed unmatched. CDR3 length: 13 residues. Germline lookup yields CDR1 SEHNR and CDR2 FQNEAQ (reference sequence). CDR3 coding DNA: TGTGCCAGCAGCTCTAGCGGGCAAGAGACCCAGTACTTC. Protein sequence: CASSSSGQETQYF.

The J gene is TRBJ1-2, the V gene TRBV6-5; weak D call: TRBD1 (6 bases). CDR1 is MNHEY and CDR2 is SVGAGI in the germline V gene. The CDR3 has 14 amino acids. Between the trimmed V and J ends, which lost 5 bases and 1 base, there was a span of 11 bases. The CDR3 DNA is TGTGCCAGCAGTAGGGCAGGGGTTAACTATGGCTACACCTTC. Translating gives CASSRAGVNYGYTF.

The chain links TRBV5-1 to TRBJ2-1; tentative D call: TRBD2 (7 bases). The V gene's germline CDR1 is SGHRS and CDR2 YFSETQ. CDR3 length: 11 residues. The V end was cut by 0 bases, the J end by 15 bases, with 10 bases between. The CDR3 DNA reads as TGCGCCAGCAGCTTGGGGGGGGGGCCGTTCTTC. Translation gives CASSLGGGPFF.

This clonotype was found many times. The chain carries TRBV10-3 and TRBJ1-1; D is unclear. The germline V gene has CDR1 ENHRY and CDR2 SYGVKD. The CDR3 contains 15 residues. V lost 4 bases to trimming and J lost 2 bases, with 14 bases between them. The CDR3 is CAISGTGGINTEAFF. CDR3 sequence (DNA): TGTGCCATCAGTGGGACGGGAGGGATAAACACTGAAGCTTTCTTT.

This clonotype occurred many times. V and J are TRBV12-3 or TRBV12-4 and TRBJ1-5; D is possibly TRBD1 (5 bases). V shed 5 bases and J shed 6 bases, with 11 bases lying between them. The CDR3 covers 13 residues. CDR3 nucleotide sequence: TGTGCCAGCAGTGGATCAGGGAGTCAGCCCCAGCATTTT. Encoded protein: CASSGSGSQPQHF.

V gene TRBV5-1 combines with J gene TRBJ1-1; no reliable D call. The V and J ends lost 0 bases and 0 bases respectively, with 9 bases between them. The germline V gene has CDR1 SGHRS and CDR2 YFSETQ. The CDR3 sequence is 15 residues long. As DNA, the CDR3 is TGCGCCAGCAGCTTGGGCAGTCAAATGAACACTGAAGCTTTCTTT. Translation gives CASSLGSQMNTEAFF.

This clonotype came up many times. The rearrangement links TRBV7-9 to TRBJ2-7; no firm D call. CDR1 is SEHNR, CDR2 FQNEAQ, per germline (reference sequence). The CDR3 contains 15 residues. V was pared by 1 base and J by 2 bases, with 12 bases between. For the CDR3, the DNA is TGTGCCAGCAGCTTAGTGGGTGGTGGGGCCTACGAGCAGTACTTC. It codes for CASSLVGGGAYEQYF.

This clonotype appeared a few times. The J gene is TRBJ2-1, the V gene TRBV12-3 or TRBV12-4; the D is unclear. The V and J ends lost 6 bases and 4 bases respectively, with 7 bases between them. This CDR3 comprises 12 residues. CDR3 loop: CASSAEYNEQFF. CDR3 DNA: TGTGCCAGCAGCGCCGAATACAATGAGCAGTTCTTC.

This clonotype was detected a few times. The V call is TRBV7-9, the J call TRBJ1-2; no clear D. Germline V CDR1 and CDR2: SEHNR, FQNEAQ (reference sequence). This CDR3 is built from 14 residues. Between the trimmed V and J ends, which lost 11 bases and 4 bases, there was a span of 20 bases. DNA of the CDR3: TGTGCCTGCGGAGGGCAGGCCGAAACCTATGGCTACACCTTC. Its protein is CACGGQAETYGYTF.

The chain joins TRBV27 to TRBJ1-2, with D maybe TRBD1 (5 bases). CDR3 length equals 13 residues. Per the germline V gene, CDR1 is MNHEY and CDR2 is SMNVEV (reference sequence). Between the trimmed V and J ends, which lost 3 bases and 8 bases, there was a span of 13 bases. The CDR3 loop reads CASSFSAGIGYTF. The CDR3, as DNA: TGTGCCAGCAGTTTTTCGGCAGGGATCGGCTACACCTTC.

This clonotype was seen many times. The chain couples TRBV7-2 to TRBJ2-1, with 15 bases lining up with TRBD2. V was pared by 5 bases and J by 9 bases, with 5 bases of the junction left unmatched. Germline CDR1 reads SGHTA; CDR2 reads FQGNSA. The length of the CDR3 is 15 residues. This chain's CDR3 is CASSAGLAGGFEQFF. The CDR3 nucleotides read TGTGCCAGCAGCGCAGGACTAGCGGGGGGGTTTGAGCAGTTCTTC.

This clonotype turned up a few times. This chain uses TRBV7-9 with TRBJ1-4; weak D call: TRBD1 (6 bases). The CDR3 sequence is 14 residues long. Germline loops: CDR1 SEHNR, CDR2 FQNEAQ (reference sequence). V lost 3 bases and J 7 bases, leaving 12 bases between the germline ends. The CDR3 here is CASSFAQGSEKLFF. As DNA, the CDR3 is TGTGCCAGCAGCTTTGCGCAGGGGTCTGAAAAACTGTTTTTT.

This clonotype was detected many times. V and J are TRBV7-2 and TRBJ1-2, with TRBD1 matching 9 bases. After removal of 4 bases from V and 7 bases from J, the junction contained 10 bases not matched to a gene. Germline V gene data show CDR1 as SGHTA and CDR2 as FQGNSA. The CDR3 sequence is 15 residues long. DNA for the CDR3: TGTGCCAGCAGCTCACCGGGCGGGACAGGGTCTGGCTACACCTTC. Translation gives CASSSPGGTGSGYTF.

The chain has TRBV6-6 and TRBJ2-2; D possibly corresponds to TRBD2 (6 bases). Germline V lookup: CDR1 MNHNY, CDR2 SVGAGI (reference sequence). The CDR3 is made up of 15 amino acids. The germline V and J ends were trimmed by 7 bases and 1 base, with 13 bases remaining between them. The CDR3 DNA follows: TGTGCCAGCACCTATTTCGGGGGGAACACCGGGGAGCTGTTTTTT. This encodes CASTYFGGNTGELFF.

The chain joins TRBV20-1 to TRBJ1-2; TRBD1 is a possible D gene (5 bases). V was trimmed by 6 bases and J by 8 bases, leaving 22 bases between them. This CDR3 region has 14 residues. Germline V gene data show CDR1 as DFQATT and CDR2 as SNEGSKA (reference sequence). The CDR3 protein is CSAVRGRGKGGYTF. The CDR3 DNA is TGCAGTGCCGTTAGGGGTCGGGGGAAGGGCGGCTACACCTTC.

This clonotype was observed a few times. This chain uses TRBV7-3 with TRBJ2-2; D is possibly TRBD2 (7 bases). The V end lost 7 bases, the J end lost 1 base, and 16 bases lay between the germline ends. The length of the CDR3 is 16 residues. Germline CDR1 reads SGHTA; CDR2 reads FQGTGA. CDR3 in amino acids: CASTLGRGQNTGELFF. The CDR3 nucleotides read TGTGCCAGCACCCTAGGGAGGGGACAGAACACCGGGGAGCTGTTTTTT.

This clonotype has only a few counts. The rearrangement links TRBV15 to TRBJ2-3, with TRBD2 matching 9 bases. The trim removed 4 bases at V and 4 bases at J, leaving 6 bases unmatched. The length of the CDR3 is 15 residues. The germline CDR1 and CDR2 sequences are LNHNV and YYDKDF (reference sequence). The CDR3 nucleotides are TGTGCCACCAGCACTACACTAGCGGGTGCAGATACGCAGTATTTT. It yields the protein CATSTTLAGADTQYF.

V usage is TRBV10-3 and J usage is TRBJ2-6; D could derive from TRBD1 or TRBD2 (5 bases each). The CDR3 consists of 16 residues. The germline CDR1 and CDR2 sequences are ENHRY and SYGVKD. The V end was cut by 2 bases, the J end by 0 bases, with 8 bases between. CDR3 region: CAISENGASGANVLTF. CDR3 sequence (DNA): TGTGCCATCAGTGAGAACGGGGCCTCTGGGGCCAACGTCCTGACTTTC.

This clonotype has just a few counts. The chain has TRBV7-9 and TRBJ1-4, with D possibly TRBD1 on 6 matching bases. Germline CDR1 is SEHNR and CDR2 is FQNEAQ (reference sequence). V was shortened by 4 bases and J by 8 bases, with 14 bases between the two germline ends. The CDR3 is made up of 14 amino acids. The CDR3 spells CASSSYQGNEKLFF. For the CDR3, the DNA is TGTGCCAGCAGCTCGTATCAGGGGAACGAAAAACTGTTTTTT. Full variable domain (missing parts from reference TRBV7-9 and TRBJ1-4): DTGVSQNPRHKITKRGQNVTFRCDPISEHNRLYWYRQTLGQGPEFLTYFQNEAQLEKSRLLSDRFSAERPKGSFSTLEIQRTEQGDSAMYLCASSSYQGNEKLFFGSGTQLSVL.

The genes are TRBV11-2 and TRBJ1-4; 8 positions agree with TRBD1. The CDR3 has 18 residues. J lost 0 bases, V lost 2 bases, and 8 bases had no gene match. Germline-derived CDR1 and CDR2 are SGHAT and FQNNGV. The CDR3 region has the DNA TGTGCCAGCAGCTTACGCGGGACAGGATTCACAACTAATGAAAAACTGTTTTTT. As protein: CASSLRGTGFTTNEKLFF.